This T cell receptor (beta chain) comes out of a study of T cells in Graves' hyperthyroidism and ophthalmopathy. Amplification yielded TCR beta CDR3 regions, with RNA transcripts as the source. The primer set for the first-round RT-PCR of the TCR CDR3 was HTBI. MiXCR was run by TCRdb on the multiplex PCR reads, yielding one entry per CDR3 protein. The sample gives 400,000 to 500,000 distinct CDR3 sequences, under 15% of which show up once; less than 20% is in the top ten. This clonotype was detected a few times. Per the germline V gene, CDR1 is SQVTM and CDR2 is ANQGSEA. CDR3 length equals 13 residues. Trimming shortened V by 4 bases and J by 4 bases, and 13 bases separated the two germline ends.

The chain couples TRBV29-1 to TRBJ1-2; D remains unclear. What was sequenced was blood. This receptor was taken from a woman younger than 30 with Graves' hyperthyroidism. This CDR3 is CSVAEGRVYGYTF. CDR3 nucleotide sequence: TGCAGCGTTGCTGAGGGAAGGGTCTATGGCTACACCTTC. Complete variable domain (other parts from reference TRBV29-1 and TRBJ1-2): SAVISQKPSRDICQRGTSLTIQCQVDSQVTMMFWYRQQPGQSLTLIATANQGSEATYESGFVIDKFPISRPNLTFSTLTVSNMSPEDSSIYLCSVAEGRVYGYTFGSGTRLTVV.